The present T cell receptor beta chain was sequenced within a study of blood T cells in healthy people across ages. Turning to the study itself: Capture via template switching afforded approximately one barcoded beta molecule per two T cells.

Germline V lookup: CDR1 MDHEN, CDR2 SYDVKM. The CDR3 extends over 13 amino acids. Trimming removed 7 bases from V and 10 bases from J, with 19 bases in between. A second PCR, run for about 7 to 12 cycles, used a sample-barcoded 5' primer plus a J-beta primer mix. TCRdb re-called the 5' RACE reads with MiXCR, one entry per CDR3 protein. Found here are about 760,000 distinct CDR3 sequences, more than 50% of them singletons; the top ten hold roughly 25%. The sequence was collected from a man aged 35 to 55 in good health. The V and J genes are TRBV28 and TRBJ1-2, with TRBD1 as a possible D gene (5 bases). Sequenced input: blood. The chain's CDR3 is CASKTGTGFAYTF. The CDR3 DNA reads TGTGCCAGCAAAACCGGGACGGGGTTTGCCTACACCTTC.